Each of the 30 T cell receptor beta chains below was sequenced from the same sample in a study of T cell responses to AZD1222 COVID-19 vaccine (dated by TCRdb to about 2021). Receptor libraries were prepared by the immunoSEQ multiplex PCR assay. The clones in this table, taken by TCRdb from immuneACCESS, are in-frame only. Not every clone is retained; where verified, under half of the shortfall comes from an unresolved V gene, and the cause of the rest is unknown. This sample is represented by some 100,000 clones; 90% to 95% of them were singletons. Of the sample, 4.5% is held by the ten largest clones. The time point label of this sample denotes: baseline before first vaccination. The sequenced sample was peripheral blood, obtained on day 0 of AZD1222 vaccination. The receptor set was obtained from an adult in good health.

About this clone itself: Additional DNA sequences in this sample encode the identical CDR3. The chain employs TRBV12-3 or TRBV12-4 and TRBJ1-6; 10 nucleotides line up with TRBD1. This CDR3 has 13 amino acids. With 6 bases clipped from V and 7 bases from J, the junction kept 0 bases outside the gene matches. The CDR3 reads CASRDRGNSPLHF. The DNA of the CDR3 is TGTGCCAGCAGGGACAGGGGGAATTCACCCCTCCACTTT.

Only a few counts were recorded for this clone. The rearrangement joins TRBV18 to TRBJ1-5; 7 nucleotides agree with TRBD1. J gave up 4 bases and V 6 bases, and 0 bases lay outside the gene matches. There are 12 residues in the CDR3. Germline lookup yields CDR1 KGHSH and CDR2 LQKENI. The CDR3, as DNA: TGTGCCAGCTCGACAGGGAATCAGCCCCAGCATTTT. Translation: CASSTGNQPQHF.

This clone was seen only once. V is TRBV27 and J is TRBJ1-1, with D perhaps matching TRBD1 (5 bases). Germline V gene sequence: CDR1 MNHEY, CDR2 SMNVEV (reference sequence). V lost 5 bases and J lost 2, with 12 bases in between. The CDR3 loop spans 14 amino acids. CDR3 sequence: CASSDSYPNTEAFF. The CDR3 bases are TGTGCCAGCAGTGACAGCTATCCTAACACTGAAGCTTTCTTT.

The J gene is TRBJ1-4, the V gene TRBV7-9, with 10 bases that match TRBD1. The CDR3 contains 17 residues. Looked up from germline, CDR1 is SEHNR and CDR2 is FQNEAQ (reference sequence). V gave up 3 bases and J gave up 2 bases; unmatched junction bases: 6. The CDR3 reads CASSFATGGATNEKLFF. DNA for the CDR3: TGTGCCAGCAGCTTCGCGACAGGGGGCGCCACTAATGAAAAACTGTTTTTT.

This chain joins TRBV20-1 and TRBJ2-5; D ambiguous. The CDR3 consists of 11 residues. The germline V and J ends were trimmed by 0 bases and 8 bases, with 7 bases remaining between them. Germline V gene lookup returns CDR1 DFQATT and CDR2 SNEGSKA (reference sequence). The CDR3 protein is CSAREPGTQYF. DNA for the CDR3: TGCAGTGCTAGAGAGCCAGGTACCCAGTACTTC.

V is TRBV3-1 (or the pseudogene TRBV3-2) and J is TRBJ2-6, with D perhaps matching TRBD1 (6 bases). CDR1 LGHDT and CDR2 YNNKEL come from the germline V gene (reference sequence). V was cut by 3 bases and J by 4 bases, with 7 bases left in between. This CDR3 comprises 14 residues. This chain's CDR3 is CASSQGAGANVLTF. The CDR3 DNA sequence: TGTGCCAGCAGCCAGGGGGCAGGGGCCAACGTCCTGACTTTC.

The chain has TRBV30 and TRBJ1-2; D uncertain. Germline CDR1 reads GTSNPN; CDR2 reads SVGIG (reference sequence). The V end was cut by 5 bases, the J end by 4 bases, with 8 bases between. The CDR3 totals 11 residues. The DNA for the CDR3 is TGTGCCTGGGGACGGATCTATGGCTACACCTTC. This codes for CAWGRIYGYTF.

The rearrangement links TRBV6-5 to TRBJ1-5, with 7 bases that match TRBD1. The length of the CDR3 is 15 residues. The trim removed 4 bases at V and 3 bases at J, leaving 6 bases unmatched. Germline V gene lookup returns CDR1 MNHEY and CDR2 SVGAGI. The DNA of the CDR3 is TGTGCCAGCAGTTCTCGGACAGGCGACAATCAGCCCCAGCATTTT. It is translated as CASSSRTGDNQPQHF.

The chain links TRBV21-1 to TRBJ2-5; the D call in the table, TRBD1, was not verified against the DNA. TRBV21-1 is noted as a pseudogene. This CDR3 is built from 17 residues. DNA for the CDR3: TGTGCCAGCAGCAGTCTGACCTGGGGACAGGGGAAAGAGACCCAGTACTTC. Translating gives CASSSLTWGQGKETQYF.

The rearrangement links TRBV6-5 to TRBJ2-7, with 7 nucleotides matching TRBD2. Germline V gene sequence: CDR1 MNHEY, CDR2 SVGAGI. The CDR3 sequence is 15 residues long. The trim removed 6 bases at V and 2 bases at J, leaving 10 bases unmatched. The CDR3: CASSPGASGPYEQYF. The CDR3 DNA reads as TGTGCCAGCAGCCCCGGCGCTAGCGGCCCCTACGAGCAGTACTTC.

For the CDR3, the DNA is TGTGCCAGCAGCCAAGCGTTGGACAGGATGAATAGCAATCAGCCCCAGCATTTT. Protein product: CASSQALDRMNSNQPQHF. The gene calls are TRBV4-2 and TRBJ1-5; 7 nucleotides align to TRBD1. The CDR3 runs 18 residues. V gave up 1 base and J gave up 0 bases; unmatched junction bases: 9. The germline gives CDR1 LGHNA, CDR2 YNFKEQ.

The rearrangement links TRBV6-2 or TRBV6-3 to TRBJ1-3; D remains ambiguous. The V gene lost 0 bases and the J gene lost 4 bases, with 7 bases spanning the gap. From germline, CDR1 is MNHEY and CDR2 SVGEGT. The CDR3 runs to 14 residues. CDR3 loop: CASSYSFPGNTIYF. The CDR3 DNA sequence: TGTGCCAGCAGTTACTCGTTCCCCGGAAACACCATATATTTT.

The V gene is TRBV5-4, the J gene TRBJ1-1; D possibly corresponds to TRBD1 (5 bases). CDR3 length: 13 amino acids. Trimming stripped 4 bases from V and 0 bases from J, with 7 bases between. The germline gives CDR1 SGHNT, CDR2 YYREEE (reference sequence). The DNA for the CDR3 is TGTGCCAGCAGCCAGACAGTGAACACTGAAGCTTTCTTT. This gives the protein CASSQTVNTEAFF. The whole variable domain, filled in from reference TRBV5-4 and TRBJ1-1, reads ETGVTQSPTHLIKTRGQQVTLRCSSQSGHNTVSWYQQALGQGPQFIFQYYREEENGRGNFPPRFSGLQFPNYSSELNVNALELDDSALYLCASSQTVNTEAFFGQGTRLTVV.

The CDR3 loop is CASSYGISGGRAEQYF. In DNA, the CDR3 is TGTGCCAGCAGTTACGGTATTAGCGGGGGTCGGGCCGAGCAGTACTTC. This sequence joins TRBV6-2 or TRBV6-3 and TRBJ2-7; 9 nucleotides agree with TRBD2. V shed 2 bases and J 6 bases; nucleotides not matched to a gene: 11. Germline V CDR1 and CDR2: MNHEY, SVGEGT. This CDR3 contains 16 residues.

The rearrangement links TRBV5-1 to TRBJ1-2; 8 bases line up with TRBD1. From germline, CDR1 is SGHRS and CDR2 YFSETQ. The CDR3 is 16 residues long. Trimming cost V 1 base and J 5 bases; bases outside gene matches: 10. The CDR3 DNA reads TGCGCCAGCAGCTTGAATCAAGGACAGGGAGGATATGGCTACACCTTC. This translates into CASSLNQGQGGYGYTF. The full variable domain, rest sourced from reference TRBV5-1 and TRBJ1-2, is KAGVTQTPRYLIKTRGQQVTLSCSPISGHRSVSWYQQTPGQGLQFLFEYFSETQRNKGNFPGRFSGRQFSNSRSEMNVSTLELGDSALYLCASSLNQGQGGYGYTFGSGTRLTVV.

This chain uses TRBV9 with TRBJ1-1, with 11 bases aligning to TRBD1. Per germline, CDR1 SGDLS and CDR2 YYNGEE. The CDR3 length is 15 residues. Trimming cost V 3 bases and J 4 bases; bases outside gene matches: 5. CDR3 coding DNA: TGTGCCAGCAGCGGGACAGGGGGCTTTGGCACTGAAGCTTTCTTT. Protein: CASSGTGGFGTEAFF.

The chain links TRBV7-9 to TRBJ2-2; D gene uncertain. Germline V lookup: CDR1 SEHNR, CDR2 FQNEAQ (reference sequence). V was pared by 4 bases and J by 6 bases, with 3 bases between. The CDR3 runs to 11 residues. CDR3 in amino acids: CASSWPGELFF. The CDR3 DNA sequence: TGTGCCAGCAGCTGGCCCGGGGAGCTGTTTTTT.

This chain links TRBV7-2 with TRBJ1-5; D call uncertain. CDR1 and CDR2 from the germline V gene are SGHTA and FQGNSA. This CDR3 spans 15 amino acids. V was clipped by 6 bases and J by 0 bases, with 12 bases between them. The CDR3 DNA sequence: TGTGCCAGCAGGAGGGCGATTAATAGCAATCAGCCCCAGCATTTT. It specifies CASRRAINSNQPQHF.

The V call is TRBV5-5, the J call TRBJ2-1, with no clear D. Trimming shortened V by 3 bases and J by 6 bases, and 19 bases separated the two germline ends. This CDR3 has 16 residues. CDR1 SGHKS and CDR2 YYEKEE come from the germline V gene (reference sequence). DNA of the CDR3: TGTGCCAGCAGCTCCTTTCAGAGGACCAAAGCCAATGAGCAGTTCTTC. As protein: CASSSFQRTKANEQFF.

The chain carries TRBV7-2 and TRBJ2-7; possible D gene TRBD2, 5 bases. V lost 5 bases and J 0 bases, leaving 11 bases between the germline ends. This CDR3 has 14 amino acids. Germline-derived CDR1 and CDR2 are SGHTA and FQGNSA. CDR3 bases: TGTGCCAGCAGCCCGAAGGGAGTCTCCTACGAGCAGTACTTC. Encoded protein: CASSPKGVSYEQYF.

The CDR3 nucleotides are TGTGCCAGCAGCCAAGATACGGGGCAAACTAACTATGGCTACACCTTC. It translates to CASSQDTGQTNYGYTF. This chain uses TRBV4-2 with TRBJ1-2; D may be TRBD1 (5 bases). Trimming shortened V by 0 bases and J by 0 bases, and 11 bases separated the two germline ends. CDR3 length: 16 residues. Germline CDR1 is LGHNA and CDR2 is YNFKEQ.

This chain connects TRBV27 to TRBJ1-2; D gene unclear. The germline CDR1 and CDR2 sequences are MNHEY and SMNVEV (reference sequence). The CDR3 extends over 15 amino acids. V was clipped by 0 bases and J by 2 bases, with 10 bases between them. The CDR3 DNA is TGTGCCAGCAGTTTATCGGCAGCTTACAACTATGGCTACACCTTC. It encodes CASSLSAAYNYGYTF.

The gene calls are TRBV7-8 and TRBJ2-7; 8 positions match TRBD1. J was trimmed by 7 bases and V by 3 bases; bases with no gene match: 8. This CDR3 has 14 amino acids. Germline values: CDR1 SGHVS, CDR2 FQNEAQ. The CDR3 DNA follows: TGTGCCAGCAGCTTCCCAGGGGGCTTGAGGGAGCAGTACTTC. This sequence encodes CASSFPGGLREQYF.

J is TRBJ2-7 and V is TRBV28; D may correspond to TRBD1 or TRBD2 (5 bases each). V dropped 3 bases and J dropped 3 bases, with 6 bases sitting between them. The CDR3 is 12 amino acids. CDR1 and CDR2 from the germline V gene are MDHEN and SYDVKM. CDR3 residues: CASSLGVYEQYF. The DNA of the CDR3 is TGTGCCAGCAGTTTGGGGGTCTACGAGCAGTACTTC.

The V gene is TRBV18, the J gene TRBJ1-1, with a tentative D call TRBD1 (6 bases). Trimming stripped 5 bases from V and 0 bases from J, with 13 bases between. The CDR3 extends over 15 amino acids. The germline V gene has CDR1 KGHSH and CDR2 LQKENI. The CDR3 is CASSTRTEMNTEAFF. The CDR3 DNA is TGTGCCAGCTCAACCCGGACAGAGATGAACACTGAAGCTTTCTTT.

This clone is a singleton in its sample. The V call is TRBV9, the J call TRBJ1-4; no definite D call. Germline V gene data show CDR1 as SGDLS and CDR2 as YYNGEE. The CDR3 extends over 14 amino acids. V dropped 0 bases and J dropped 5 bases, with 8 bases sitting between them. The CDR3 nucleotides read TGTGCCAGCAGCGTAGACTTTGGAAATGAAAAACTGTTTTTT. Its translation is CASSVDFGNEKLFF. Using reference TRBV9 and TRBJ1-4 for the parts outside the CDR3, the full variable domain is DSGVTQTPKHLITATGQRVTLRCSPRSGDLSVYWYQQSLDQGLQFLIQYYNGEERAKGNILERFSAQQFPDLHSELNLSSLELGDSALYFCASSVDFGNEKLFFGSGTQLSVL.

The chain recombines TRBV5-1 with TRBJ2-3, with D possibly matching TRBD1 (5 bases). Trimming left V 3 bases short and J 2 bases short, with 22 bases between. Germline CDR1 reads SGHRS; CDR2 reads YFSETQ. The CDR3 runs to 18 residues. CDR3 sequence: CASSWTSQANADTDTQYF. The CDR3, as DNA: TGCGCCAGCAGCTGGACAAGTCAGGCAAATGCGGACACAGATACGCAGTATTTT.

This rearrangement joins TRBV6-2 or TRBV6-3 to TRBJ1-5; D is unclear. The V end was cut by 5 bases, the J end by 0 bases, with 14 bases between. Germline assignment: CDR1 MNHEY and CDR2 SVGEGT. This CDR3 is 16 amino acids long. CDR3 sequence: CASSMGFRGSNQPQHF. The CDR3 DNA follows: TGTGCCAGCAGTATGGGGTTTCGGGGTAGCAATCAGCCCCAGCATTTT.

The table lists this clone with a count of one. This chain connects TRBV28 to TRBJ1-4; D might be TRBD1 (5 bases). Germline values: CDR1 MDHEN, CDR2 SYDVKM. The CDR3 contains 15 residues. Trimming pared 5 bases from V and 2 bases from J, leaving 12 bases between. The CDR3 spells CASSRSRGTNEKLFF. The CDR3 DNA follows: TGTGCCAGCAGTCGCTCCCGGGGCACTAATGAAAAACTGTTTTTT.

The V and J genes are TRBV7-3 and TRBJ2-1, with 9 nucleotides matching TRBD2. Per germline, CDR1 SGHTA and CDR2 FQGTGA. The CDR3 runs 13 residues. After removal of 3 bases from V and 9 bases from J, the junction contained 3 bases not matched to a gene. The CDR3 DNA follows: TGTGCCAGCAGCTTGGGGACTAGCACTGAGCAGTTCTTC. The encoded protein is CASSLGTSTEQFF.